This T cell receptor beta chain was captured in a study of cytomegalovirus exposure and HLA in healthy donors. At the level of the study: The approximately 710 first-cohort repertoires and the roughly 130 validation repertoires shared the same platform, a later analysis reported. The study, taken as a whole, reports: Cytomegalovirus-associated TCR beta chains were listed, numbering some 150. Researchers reported that a few CMV-associated chains were confirmed in vitro as CMV antigen-specific.

Concerning this clone itself: What it recognizes is unknown.

CDR3 length: 15 residues. Germline V gene sequence: CDR1 SGHNT, CDR2 YYREEE (reference sequence). V dropped 0 bases and J dropped 4 bases, with 11 bases sitting between them. Measured with immunoSEQ multiplex PCR; TCRdb has only the in-frame clones, and not every one. The sample lists under 140,000 clones; roughly nine tenths were seen once. Sequenced sample: PBMCs. The rearrangement joins TRBV5-4 to TRBJ1-3, with a weak D call TRBD1 (6 bases). The origin of this receptor is a woman younger than 30 in good health and CMV-seronegative. The DNA of the CDR3 is TGTGCCAGCAGCTTGGGGCAGGGGTACGGAAACACCATATATTTT. As protein: CASSLGQGYGNTIYF.